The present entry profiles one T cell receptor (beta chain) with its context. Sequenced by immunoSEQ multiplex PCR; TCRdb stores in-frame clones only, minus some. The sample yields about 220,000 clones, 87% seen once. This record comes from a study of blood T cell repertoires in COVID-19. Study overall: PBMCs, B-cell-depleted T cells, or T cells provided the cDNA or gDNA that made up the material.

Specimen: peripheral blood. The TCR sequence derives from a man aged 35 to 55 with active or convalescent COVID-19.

The CDR3 DNA reads TGCGCCAGCGCCCCCCCAGGGCAGGGTGAAGAGACCCAGTACTTC. This sequence encodes CASAPPGQGEETQYF. This sequence joins TRBV5-1 and TRBJ2-5; D is possibly TRBD1 (5 bases). CDR1 is SGHRS and CDR2 is YFSETQ in the germline V gene. CDR3 length equals 15 residues. Trimming shortened V by 7 bases and J by 3 bases, and 19 bases separated the two germline ends.